This T cell receptor (beta chain) was recovered during a study of OX40 agonist ivuxolimab in advanced cancers. In the study overall: The dose of intravenous ivuxolimab that patients received every 2 weeks ranged from 0.01 to 10 mg/kg.

The V end was cut by 1 base, the J end by 3 bases, with 6 bases between. The germline V gene has CDR1 GTSNPN and CDR2 SVGIG (reference sequence). This CDR3 has 13 amino acids. Study results and limitations: Clonal expansion by week 6 occurred in CD4+ and CD8+ blood T cells (at 0.1 to 3.0 mg/kg).

Sequencing was performed with immunoSEQ multiplex PCR; in TCRdb, only in-frame clones are kept and a portion is missing. The sample lists approximately 82,000 clones; around 90% were seen once. This clone was observed a single time. What it binds is not known. The chain employs TRBV30 and TRBJ2-2, with D hard to call. Sequenced material: CD4+ or CD8+ T cells sorted from blood, taken in a trial of the OX40 agonist ivuxolimab. The clonotype originates from an adult with an advanced solid tumor such as melanoma, head and neck, liver or kidney cancer. CDR3 residues: CAWSEPYTGELFF. The CDR3, as DNA: TGTGCCTGGAGTGAACCATACACCGGGGAGCTGTTTTTT. The whole variable domain, filled in from reference TRBV30 and TRBJ2-2, reads SQTIHQWPATLVQPVGSPLSLECTVEGTSNPNLYWYRQAAGRGLQLLFYSVGIGQISSEVPQNLSASRPQDRQFILSSKKLLLSDSGFYLCAWSEPYTGELFFGEGSRLTVL.